The 21 T cell receptor beta chains listed next were all sequenced from one sample in a study of blood T cell repertoires in COVID-19. Measured with immunoSEQ multiplex PCR; TCRdb has only the in-frame clones, and not every one. The sample lists roughly 190,000 clones, 86% occurring once. The sequenced material came from peripheral blood. The receptors come from an elderly woman in a cohort sampled during active or convalescent COVID-19.

This chain uses TRBV3-1 (or the pseudogene TRBV3-2) with TRBJ1-2, with D possibly being TRBD1 (5 bases). CDR3 length equals 13 residues. Per germline, CDR1 LGHDT and CDR2 YNNKEL (reference sequence). The germline V and J ends were trimmed by 1 base and 8 bases, with 11 bases remaining between them. CDR3 in amino acids: CASSQVRVRGYTF. The DNA for the CDR3 is TGTGCCAGCAGCCAAGTCAGGGTTCGGGGCTACACCTTC.

The rearrangement joins TRBV11-3 to TRBJ2-1, with 9 bases lining up with TRBD1. Trimming removed 2 bases from V and 6 bases from J; junction bases left unmatched: 14. There are 18 residues in the CDR3. Germline V gene data show CDR1 as SGHNT and CDR2 as YENEEA. The CDR3 DNA sequence: TGTGCCAGCAGCTTACGGAGGACAGGGGCGGAATTGTGCAATGAGCAGTTCTTC. It translates to CASSLRRTGAELCNEQFF.

V usage is TRBV10-2 and J usage is TRBJ1-5, with D possibly matching TRBD1 (6 bases). The V end lost 2 bases, the J end lost 11 bases, and 16 bases lay between the germline ends. This CDR3 has 14 residues. Germline V lookup: CDR1 WSHSY, CDR2 SAAADI. CDR3: CASSETGPKGAQHF. CDR3 DNA: TGCGCCAGCAGTGAGACAGGGCCGAAGGGGGCCCAGCATTTT.

The V gene is TRBV11-3, the J gene TRBJ1-1; D uncertain. The CDR3 is made up of 11 amino acids. With 0 bases removed from V and 7 bases from J, the gap between germline ends came to 3 bases. CDR1 is SGHNT and CDR2 is YENEEA in the germline V gene. The CDR3 nucleotides are TGTGCCAGCAGCTTAGATAGTGAAGCTTTCTTT. This translates into CASSLDSEAFF.

The V call is TRBV6-2 or TRBV6-3, the J call TRBJ2-1; no clear D. Germline loops: CDR1 MNHEY, CDR2 SVGEGT. The CDR3 runs to 13 residues. Deletions cut 5 bases from V and 6 bases from J, with 11 bases between. The CDR3 spells CASSIDSLNEQFF. The CDR3 DNA reads as TGTGCCAGCAGTATAGACTCCCTCAATGAGCAGTTCTTC.

The V gene is TRBV28, the J gene TRBJ1-1; TRBD1 might be the D (6 bases). CDR3 length: 14 amino acids. Germline assignment: CDR1 MDHEN and CDR2 SYDVKM. The V gene lost 1 base and the J gene lost 5 bases, with 11 bases spanning the gap. CDR3 coding DNA: TGTGCCAGCAGTTTATTCCACCAGGGGACTGAAGCTTTCTTT. Protein: CASSLFHQGTEAFF. The full variable domain, in which reference TRBV28 and TRBJ1-1 provide the parts outside the CDR3, is DVKVTQSSRYLVKRTGEKVFLECVQDMDHENMFWYRQDPGLGLRLIYFSYDVKMKEKGDIPEGYSVSREKKERFSLILESASTNQTSMYLCASSLFHQGTEAFFGQGTRLTVV.

The chain combines TRBV2 with TRBJ2-1; 12 positions agree with TRBD2. Germline CDR1 and CDR2: SNHLY and FYNNEI. After removal of 4 bases from V and 5 bases from J, the junction contained 3 bases not matched to a gene. This CDR3 is built from 15 residues. The chain's CDR3 is CASSGLAGVDNEQFF. CDR3 nucleotides: TGTGCCAGCAGTGGACTAGCGGGAGTAGACAATGAGCAGTTCTTC.

This clone was detected many times. This chain connects TRBV1 to TRBJ2-5; the listed D gene, TRBD2, was not tested against the DNA. TRBV1 is reported as a pseudogene. The CDR3 runs to 12 residues. This CDR3 is CTSWREWETQYF. CDR3 DNA: TGCACCAGCTGGCGGGAGTGGGAGACCCAGTACTTC.

V and J are TRBV30 and TRBJ2-7; tentatively, D is TRBD2 (5 bases). V lost 5 bases, J lost 6 bases, and 11 bases lay in between. Germline V gene data show CDR1 as GTSNPN and CDR2 as SVGIG (reference sequence). CDR3 length: 11 amino acids. The chain's CDR3 is CAWERGSEQYF. CDR3 in DNA: TGTGCCTGGGAGAGAGGGTCCGAGCAGTACTTC. The full variable domain, with the rest looked up from reference TRBV30 and TRBJ2-7, is SQTIHQWPATLVQPVGSPLSLECTVEGTSNPNLYWYRQAAGRGLQLLFYSVGIGQISSEVPQNLSASRPQDRQFILSSKKLLLSDSGFYLCAWERGSEQYFGPGTRLTVT.

This clone was counted between two and nine times. The CDR3 spells CASSELRGPYEQYF. In nucleotides, the CDR3 is TGCGCCAGCAGTGAGCTCAGGGGGCCCTACGAGCAGTACTTC. The rearrangement links TRBV10-1 to TRBJ2-7, with 8 bases aligning to TRBD1. Germline V lookup: CDR1 WNHNN, CDR2 SYGVQD (reference sequence). With 2 bases clipped from V and 2 bases from J, the junction kept 2 bases outside the gene matches. This CDR3 spans 14 amino acids.

The chain joins TRBV30 to TRBJ1-1; weak D call: TRBD1 (6 bases). This CDR3 is 14 amino acids long. Deletions cut 4 bases from V and 7 bases from J, with 19 bases between. Germline CDR1 reads GTSNPN; CDR2 reads SVGIG (reference sequence). The CDR3 DNA follows: TGTGCCTGGAAAGGCTCGTGGGGGCAAGATGAAGCTTTCTTT. Amino acids: CAWKGSWGQDEAFF.

This chain links TRBV5-4 with TRBJ2-7, with a weak D call TRBD1 (6 bases). Per the germline V gene, CDR1 is SGHNT and CDR2 is YYREEE (reference sequence). The CDR3 sequence is 14 residues long. The V and J ends lost 4 bases and 2 bases respectively, with 13 bases between them. The CDR3 nucleotides read TGTGCCAGCAGCCTCCTAGGACAGCCCTACGAGCAGTACTTC. It encodes CASSLLGQPYEQYF.

The V and J genes are TRBV10-3 and TRBJ2-7; 7 nucleotides agree with TRBD2. Trimming removed 5 bases from V and 3 bases from J; junction bases left unmatched: 10. Germline assignment: CDR1 ENHRY and CDR2 SYGVKD. The CDR3 loop spans 15 amino acids. The chain's CDR3 is CAISPGTTALYEQYF. CDR3 sequence (DNA): TGTGCCATCAGTCCCGGGACTACCGCCCTCTACGAGCAGTACTTC.

V gene TRBV29-1 combines with J gene TRBJ2-1; the match to TRBD2 covers 9 bases. The junction had 8 bases not matched to a gene; V was cut back by 5 bases and J by 3 bases. The CDR3 runs to 15 residues. The germline V gene has CDR1 SQVTM and CDR2 ANQGSEA. CDR3 region: CSVSYSGRDYNEQFF. The CDR3 DNA reads as TGCAGCGTTTCCTATAGCGGGAGAGACTACAATGAGCAGTTCTTC.

This clone was detected once. This CDR3 reads CASSLKRWDRVQETQYF. Here the CDR3 DNA reads TGCGCCAGCAGCTTGAAAAGATGGGACAGGGTTCAAGAGACCCAGTACTTC. V and J are TRBV5-1 and TRBJ2-5, with 9 bases matching TRBD1. V shed 1 base, J shed 2 bases, and the junction held 9 bases outside the gene matches. CDR1 and CDR2 from the germline V gene are SGHRS and YFSETQ. The CDR3 contains 17 residues.

The chain uses TRBV19 and TRBJ1-1; 8 bases align to TRBD1. Germline-derived CDR1 and CDR2 are LNHDA and SQIVND (reference sequence). V dropped 9 bases and J dropped 8; count of bases not matched to a gene: 8. The length of the CDR3 is 12 residues. CDR3 residues: CASRGRASEAFF. In nucleotides, the CDR3 is TGTGCCAGCAGGGGGCGGGCATCCGAAGCTTTCTTT.

This clone has a handful of counts. V usage is TRBV5-4 and J usage is TRBJ2-5, with 10 bases identical to TRBD2. CDR1 and CDR2 from the germline V gene are SGHNT and YYREEE (reference sequence). The CDR3 has 17 residues. With 0 bases clipped from V and 1 base from J, the junction kept 6 bases outside the gene matches. This chain's CDR3 is CASSLGGGLAVQETQYF. DNA of the CDR3: TGTGCCAGCAGCTTGGGGGGAGGACTAGCGGTCCAAGAGACCCAGTACTTC.

A single count supports this clone. The V and J genes are TRBV6-2 or TRBV6-3 and TRBJ1-5, with TRBD1 identical over 8 bases. V lost 5 bases to trimming and J lost 6 bases; unmatched junction nucleotides: 12. CDR1 and CDR2 (germline): MNHEY, SVGEGT. The CDR3 length is 16 residues. CDR3 nucleotide sequence: TGTGCCAGCAGTCAACAGGGGGGATCAGCAGGTCAGCCCCAGCATTTT. It specifies CASSQQGGSAGQPQHF.

V usage is TRBV5-4 and J usage is TRBJ2-2; no firm D call. Trimming shortened V by 4 bases and J by 1 base, and 11 bases separated the two germline ends. Germline V gene data show CDR1 as SGHNT and CDR2 as YYREEE (reference sequence). The CDR3 has 15 residues. The CDR3 nucleotides read TGTGCCAGCAGCCTATTGACTTTGAACACCGGGGAGCTGTTTTTT. Its translation: CASSLLTLNTGELFF.

The chain carries TRBV9 and TRBJ1-1, with TRBD1 matching over 10 bases. The CDR3 length is 16 residues. In germline, CDR1 is SGDLS, CDR2 YYNGEE. With 2 bases clipped from V and 2 bases from J, the junction kept 6 bases outside the gene matches. The DNA for the CDR3 is TGTGCCAGCAGCGTGGGGACAGGGGCGGGTAACACTGAAGCTTTCTTT. It specifies CASSVGTGAGNTEAFF.

The CDR3: CASSPSSGSPNEQYV. In nucleotides, the CDR3 is TGTGCCAGCAGCCCCAGTAGCGGGAGTCCGAACGAGCAGTACGTC. The chain recombines TRBV6-5 with TRBJ2-7; 9 bases fit TRBD2. Per germline, CDR1 MNHEY and CDR2 SVGAGI. This CDR3 is 15 amino acids long. J lost 5 bases, V lost 6 bases, and 11 bases had no gene match.